The clone carrying this T cell receptor (beta chain) was seen a handful of times. What it recognizes is unknown. Since all of the isolated RNA was reverse transcribed, expressed TCRB transcripts were what got sequenced. Sequenced by immunoSEQ multiplex PCR; TCRdb stores in-frame clones only, minus some. Of about 340,000 clones detected, roughly 14% appear once; the ten largest clones hold approximately 0.016%. This entry comes from a study of beta chain features in type 1 diabetes. General study points: Moderately but significantly shorter TCRB CDR3s were found in Type 1 diabetes patients in all four CD4+ subsets.

V lost 4 bases and J lost 4, with 13 bases in between. The CDR3 runs to 13 residues. Germline CDR1 reads GTSNPN; CDR2 reads SVGIG (reference sequence). The chain carries TRBV30 and TRBJ1-2, with D hard to call. The material sequenced was naive CD4+ T cells from blood. The clonotype originates from a woman under 30 with type 1 diabetes. The CDR3 sequence: CAWMGWQAYGYTF. CDR3 nucleotide sequence: TGTGCCTGGATGGGTTGGCAGGCCTATGGCTACACCTTC.